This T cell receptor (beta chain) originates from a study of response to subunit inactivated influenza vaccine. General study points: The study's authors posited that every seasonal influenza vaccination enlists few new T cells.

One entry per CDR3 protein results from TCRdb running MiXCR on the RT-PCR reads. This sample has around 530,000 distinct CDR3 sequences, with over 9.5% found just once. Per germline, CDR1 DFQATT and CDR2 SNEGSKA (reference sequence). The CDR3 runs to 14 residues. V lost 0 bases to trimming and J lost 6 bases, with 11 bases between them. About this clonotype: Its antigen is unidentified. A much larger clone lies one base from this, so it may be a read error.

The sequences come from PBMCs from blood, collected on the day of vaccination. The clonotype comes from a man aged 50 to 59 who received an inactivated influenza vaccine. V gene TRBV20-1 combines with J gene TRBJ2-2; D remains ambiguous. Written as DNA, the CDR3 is TGCAGTGCTAGAGAAGGAACCCGTCCCGGGGAGCTGTTTTTT. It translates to CSAREGTRPGELFF.